Listed here is a single T cell receptor beta chain. Antigen: not known. The sample comes from a study of graft-versus-host responses after intestinal transplantation. Looking at the study overall: Recipients got multivisceral, liver-intestinal, or isolated intestinal transplants. Study results and caveats: The study associated peak circulating GvH clone levels with early post-transplant HvG declines. GvH clones detected in recipient marrow included some appearing first in ileum or blood.

The repertoire was sequenced with immunoSEQ multiplex PCR; TCRdb's copy has only in-frame clones and lacks some. The sample lists about 30,000 clones, just under 95% occurring once. Trimming took off 1 base at V and 0 bases at J, with 10 bases between the two ends. This CDR3 has 16 amino acids. Germline loops: CDR1 MNHEY, CDR2 SMNVEV (reference sequence). The sample here was PBMCs, taken 66 days after intestinal transplant. This chain links TRBV27 with TRBJ2-1; the D is unclear. This TCR was sampled from a human patient who received an intestinal transplant, so some T cells may come from the graft donor. CDR3 sequence reads: CASSLFASISYNEQFF. In DNA form, the CDR3 reads TGTGCCAGCAGTTTATTCGCGTCAATCTCCTACAATGAGCAGTTCTTC.